The T cell receptor beta chain under discussion was sequenced for a study of cytomegalovirus exposure and HLA in healthy donors. The CDR3 spans 14 residues. The germline V gene has CDR1 LNHDA and CDR2 SQIVND (reference sequence). V was clipped by 4 bases and J by 7 bases, with 14 bases between them. The data were produced by immunoSEQ multiplex PCR, yet TCRdb's version contains in-frame clones alone and is incomplete. Of about 75,000 clones in the sample, around 85% were seen once. The receptor's source is a young man in good health and CMV-seronegative. The rearrangement links TRBV19 to TRBJ1-5, with D uncertain. Sequenced sample: PBMCs. CDR3 region: CASSTIASGQPQHF. DNA of the CDR3: TGTGCCAGTAGTACCATCGCTTCGGGACAGCCCCAGCATTTT.